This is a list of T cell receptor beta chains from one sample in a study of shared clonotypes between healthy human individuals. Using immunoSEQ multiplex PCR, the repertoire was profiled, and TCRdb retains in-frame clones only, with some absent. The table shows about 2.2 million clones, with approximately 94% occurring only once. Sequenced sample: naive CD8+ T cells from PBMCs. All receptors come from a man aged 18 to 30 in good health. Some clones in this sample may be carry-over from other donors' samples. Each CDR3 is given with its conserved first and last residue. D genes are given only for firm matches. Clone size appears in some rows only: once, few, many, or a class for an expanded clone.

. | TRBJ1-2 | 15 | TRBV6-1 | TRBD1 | TGTGCCAGCAGTGAAGCTTGGACAGGGGCCTATGGCTACACCTTC | CASSEAWTGAYGYTF
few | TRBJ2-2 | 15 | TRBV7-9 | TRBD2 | TGTGCCAGCAGCCTACGGACTAGTCGTGCCGGGGAGCTGTTTTTT | CASSLRTSRAGELFF
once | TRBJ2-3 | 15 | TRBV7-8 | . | TGTGCCAGCAGCTTAGCCCCTTGGGACACAGATACGCAGTATTTT | CASSLAPWDTDTQYF
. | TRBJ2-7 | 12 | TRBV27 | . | TGTGCCAGCAGTTTAGTAGGGGACGAGCAGTACTTC | CASSLVGDEQYF
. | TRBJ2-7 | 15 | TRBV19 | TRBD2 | TGTGCCAGTAGTATTTTTGGCGGGGGACCCTACGAGCAGTACTTC | CASSIFGGGPYEQYF
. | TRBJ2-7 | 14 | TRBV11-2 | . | TGTGCCAGCAGCCTTTTAAGAGACCAACGCGAGCAGTACTTC | CASSLLRDQREQYF
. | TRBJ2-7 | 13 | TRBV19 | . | TGTGCCACCATTAATAGGCCCACGGGCGAGCAGTACTTC | CATINRPTGEQYF
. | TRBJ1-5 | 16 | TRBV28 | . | TGTGCCAGCAGTTTTGTGGCAGAAGATAGCAATCAGCCCCAGCATTTT | CASSFVAEDSNQPQHF
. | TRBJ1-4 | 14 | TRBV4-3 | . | TGCGCCAGCAGCCAAGAGGGGGGTTACGAAAAACTGTTTTTT | CASSQEGGYEKLFF
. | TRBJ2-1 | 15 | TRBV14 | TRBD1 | TGTGCCAGCACCGGACAGGAAAGCTCCTACAATGAGCAGTTCTTC | CASTGQESSYNEQFF
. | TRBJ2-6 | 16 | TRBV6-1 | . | TGTGCCAGCAGTGAATGGGGTCAGTACCGGGCCAACGTCCTGACTTTC | CASSEWGQYRANVLTF